This is a list of T cell receptor beta chains from one sample in a study of vaccination and CD4 T cells after COVID-19. These receptors have no identified antigens. In TCRdb, the PCR reads were re-called with MiXCR into one record per CDR3 protein. This table has about 10,000 distinct CDR3 sequences, 65% to 75% appearing once. The sequenced sample was CD4+ T cells from blood, cultured in vitro. These receptors came from a human donor who had recovered from COVID-19. Each CDR3 is given with its conserved first and last residue. The D gene is left open where the match is weak. Part of the rows lack a size; the others show once, few, many or a class for expanded clones.

d_call j_call cdr3_length v_call clone_size cdr3_aa cdr3_nt
TRBD1 TRBJ2-1 13 TRBV7-3 . CASSRDRGNEQFF TGTGCCAGCAGCCGCGACAGGGGCAATGAGCAGTTCTTC
TRBD1 TRBJ1-1 15 TRBV20-1 . CSARKLHRGRPEAFF TGCAGTGCTAGAAAGCTTCACAGGGGGAGACCTGAAGCTTTCTTT
. TRBJ1-3 15 TRBV7-8 . CASSTRRGSGNTIYF TGTGCCAGCAGCACACGCAGGGGTTCTGGAAACACCATATATTTT
TRBD1 TRBJ1-5 12 TRBV20-1 . CSAPQGGGPQHF TGCAGTGCTCCCCAGGGGGGTGGGCCCCAGCATTTT
. TRBJ2-1 16 TRBV6-2/TRBV6-3 . CASSSPNPGQYNEQFF TGTGCCAGCAGTTCCCCTAACCCGGGACAATACAATGAGCAGTTCTTC
. TRBJ2-4 11 TRBV19 . CASSGADIQYF TGTGCCAGTAGTGGAGCAGACATTCAGTACTTC
. TRBJ2-7 15 TRBV28 . CASSSSGGGSYEQYF TGTGCCAGCAGCTCCAGTGGAGGGGGGTCCTACGAGCAGTACTTC
TRBD2 TRBJ2-7 14 TRBV20-1 . CSARELAGGGEQYF TGCAGTGCTAGAGAACTAGCGGGAGGCGGGGAGCAGTACTTC
. TRBJ2-6 14 TRBV20-1 . CSAPEWSGANVLTF TGCAGTGCCCCCGAGTGGTCTGGGGCCAACGTCCTGACTTTC
TRBD2 TRBJ2-3 16 TRBV7-9 . CASSPPGSGSSDTQYF TGTGCCAGCAGCCCTCCGGGTAGCGGGAGCTCAGATACGCAGTATTTT
. TRBJ1-5 13 TRBV20-1 . CSASGAVNQPQHF TGCAGTGCTAGCGGGGCGGTTAATCAGCCCCAGCATTTT
. TRBJ1-2 12 TRBV20-1 . CSAREGRSGYTF TGCAGTGCGAGGGAGGGGCGTAGTGGCTACACCTTC
TRBD2 TRBJ2-3 16 TRBV20-1 once CSARVRLAGGTDTQYF TGCAGTGCTAGAGTTCGACTAGCGGGTGGCACAGATACGCAGTATTTT
TRBD1 TRBJ2-7 15 TRBV11-2 . CASSLSGTGPAEQYF TGTGCCAGCAGCTTATCCGGGACAGGGCCCGCCGAGCAGTACTTC
. TRBJ2-7 15 TRBV6-5 medium-sized CASSYGRQSVYEQYF TGTGCCAGCAGTTACGGCCGACAGTCAGTCTACGAGCAGTACTTC
. TRBJ1-2 14 TRBV24-1 . CATSDPGPSYGYTF TGTGCCACCAGTGATCCGGGACCGAGCTATGGCTACACCTTC
TRBD1 TRBJ1-2 12 TRBV7-2 . CASRRTGGGYTF TGTGCCAGCAGACGAACAGGGGGTGGCTACACCTTC
TRBD2 TRBJ2-7 18 TRBV18 . CASSPQSLLAGGPHEQYF TGTGCCAGCTCACCACAATCCCTCCTAGCGGGAGGGCCCCACGAGCAGTACTTC
. TRBJ1-1 13 TRBV20-1 large CSRKGGVNTEAFF TGCAGTAGGAAAGGGGGTGTGAACACTGAAGCTTTCTTT
. TRBJ1-2 12 TRBV7-2 . CASSKDGYGYTF TGTGCCAGCAGCAAAGACGGCTATGGCTACACCTTC
TRBD1 TRBJ2-7 16 TRBV7-9 . CASSRPLRDRDYEQYF TGTGCCAGCAGTCGGCCCCTCCGGGACAGGGACTACGAGCAGTACTTC
. TRBJ1-1 11 TRBV7-9 . CASSQEVAAFF TGTGCCAGCAGCCAGGAGGTTGCGGCTTTCTTT
. TRBJ1-3 16 TRBV7-2 . CASSYRSGTGGNTIYF TGTGCCAGCAGCTATAGGTCCGGGACGGGTGGAAACACCATATATTTT
. TRBJ2-5 11 TRBV6-1 . CARLEQETQYF TGCGCCAGACTAGAGCAAGAGACCCAGTACTTC
. TRBJ1-5 14 TRBV19 . CASQPRGLDQPQHF TGTGCCAGTCAACCCCGGGGGTTGGATCAGCCCCAGCATTTT
. TRBJ1-2 15 TRBV20-1 . CSASLRPSVSYGYTF TGCAGTGCTAGTCTCCGACCGTCCGTCAGCTATGGCTACACCTTC
. TRBJ2-2 15 TRBV7-8 . CASSHRDGNTGELFF TGTGCCAGCAGTCACCGAGACGGGAACACCGGGGAGCTGTTTTTT
. TRBJ2-7 17 TRBV7-8 . CASSLGGLGRNPTKQYF TGTGCCAGCAGTTTAGGTGGGTTGGGACGGAATCCTACGAAGCAGTACTTC
TRBD1 TRBJ2-5 15 TRBV28 medium-sized CASRPRQGLVETQYF TGTGCCAGCAGGCCGCGACAGGGGTTGGTAGAGACCCAGTACTTC
. TRBJ1-2 14 TRBV27 . CASRPRYLPYGYTF TGTGCCAGCAGGCCTCGGTATCTCCCCTATGGCTACACCTTC
. TRBJ1-6 21 TRBV20-1 . CSARVPPGVVKRSSYNSPLHF TGCAGTGCTAGAGTTCCACCCGGCGTGGTGAAAAGGAGCTCCTATAATTCACCCCTCCACTTT
. TRBJ2-7 13 TRBV7-2 . CASSFNTRGEQYF TGTGCCAGCAGCTTTAATACGCGCGGCGAGCAGTACTTC
TRBD1 TRBJ2-5 14 TRBV5-4 . CASSLGTGGETQYF TGTGCCAGCAGCTTGGGGACAGGGGGAGAGACCCAGTACTTC
. TRBJ2-4 15 TRBV7-9 . CASSLVSGPGDIQYF TGTGCCAGCAGCTTAGTATCTGGTCCGGGGGACATTCAGTACTTC
TRBD1 TRBJ1-1 15 TRBV15 . CATSRVGTGNTEAFF TGTGCCACCAGCAGAGTAGGGACAGGGAACACTGAAGCTTTCTTT
. TRBJ2-1 13 TRBV7-2 . CASRGRGGSEQFF TGTGCCAGCAGGGGTCGAGGTGGCTCGGAGCAGTTCTTC
. TRBJ2-1 14 TRBV5-1 . CASSAPGTNNEQFF TGCGCCAGCAGCGCGCCCGGGACGAACAATGAGCAGTTCTTC
TRBD1 TRBJ1-1 14 TRBV30 . CAWRTQGARMGAFF TGTGCCTGGAGGACCCAGGGGGCCCGAATGGGGGCTTTCTTT
TRBD2 TRBJ2-5 13 TRBV20-1 large CSAPRLAGETQYF TGCAGTGCTCCGCGACTAGCGGGTGAGACCCAGTACTTC
. TRBJ1-1 14 TRBV6-5 medium-sized CASSYTGAGTEAFF TGTGCCAGCAGTTACACCGGGGCAGGCACTGAAGCTTTCTTT
TRBD2 TRBJ2-3 14 TRBV6-2/TRBV6-3 once CASRRTSGTDTQYF TGTGCCAGCAGAAGGACTAGCGGGACAGATACGCAGTATTTT
TRBD1 TRBJ1-1 14 TRBV20-1 few CSAPLGRRQGEAFF TGCAGTGCCCCTCTCGGCCGAAGACAGGGTGAAGCTTTCTTT
. TRBJ2-1 16 TRBV27 . CASSPRWTLKGNEQFF TGTGCCAGCAGTCCACGTTGGACCCTCAAGGGCAATGAGCAGTTCTTC
. TRBJ1-5 15 TRBV10-3 . CAISESLGGGQPQHF TGTGCCATCAGTGAGTCACTGGGGGGCGGGCAGCCCCAGCATTTT
. TRBJ1-6 13 TRBV6-5 . CASSYEAVSPLHF TGTGCCAGCAGTTATGAGGCAGTCTCACCCCTCCACTTT
TRBD1 TRBJ1-2 14 TRBV20-1 . CSARSTGHPGGYTF TGCAGTGCTAGATCGACAGGGCACCCCGGCGGCTACACCTTC
. TRBJ1-5 13 TRBV20-1 . CSGTGDNNQPQHF TGCAGTGGAACGGGGGATAACAATCAGCCCCAGCATTTT
. TRBJ1-5 12 TRBV20-1 few CSAETGRQPQHF TGCAGTGCCGAGACGGGCCGCCAGCCCCAGCATTTT
TRBD2 TRBJ2-2 15 TRBV20-1 . CSATSGSRWTGELFF TGCAGTGCTACTAGCGGGAGTAGGTGGACCGGGGAGCTGTTTTTT
TRBD1 TRBJ1-6 16 TRBV6-2/TRBV6-3 medium-sized CASTVSDRDWISPLHF TGTGCCAGCACCGTCTCCGACAGGGATTGGATTTCACCCCTCCACTTT
TRBD2 TRBJ2-7 14 TRBV10-2 few CASRGLADSYEQYF TGCGCCAGCAGGGGACTAGCGGACTCCTACGAGCAGTACTTC
. TRBJ1-6 12 TRBV19 . CASSMTQTPLHF TGTGCCAGTAGTATGACACAGACACCCCTCCACTTT